A selection of T cell receptor beta chains follows, all from one sample in a study of T cell responses to AZD1222 COVID-19 vaccine. Only in-frame clones appear in the TCRdb table, and some are missing; sequencing was by immunoSEQ multiplex PCR. Of 150,000 to 200,000 clones in the sample, 85% to 90% were seen once. The sample in question was peripheral blood, obtained on day 0 of MenACWY control vaccination. These receptors all come from an adult in good health. Each CDR3 is given with its conserved first and last residue. The D gene is left open where the match is weak. Clone size is given for some rows only: seen once, a few or many times, or a class if the clone is expanded.

D gene,clone size,V gene,J gene,CDR3 DNA,CDR3 protein
TRBD1,-,TRBV7-2,TRBJ2-7,TGTGCCAGCAGCTTGACAGGGGGGGACGAGCAGTACTTC,CASSLTGGDEQYF
-,once,TRBV10-1,TRBJ2-1,TGCGCCAGCAGTGAGGTCGAGGGGGCCTACAATGAGCAGTTCTTC,CASSEVEGAYNEQFF
-,-,TRBV6-6,TRBJ2-7,TGTGCCAGCAGTTACGGATTAGGGACCTACGAGCAGTACTTC,CASSYGLGTYEQYF
-,-,TRBV7-2,TRBJ1-5,TGTGCCAGCAGCTTAGCGCGCAGGGGTGGCAATCAGCCCCAGCATTTT,CASSLARRGGNQPQHF
-,-,TRBV30,TRBJ2-1,TGTGCCTGGAGTGCCAAAGGAACCTACAATGAGCAGTTCTTC,CAWSAKGTYNEQFF
-,-,TRBV5-1,TRBJ2-2,TGCGCCAGCAGCTTGGGCCCCCGGGGGATCGGGGAGCTGTTTTTT,CASSLGPRGIGELFF
TRBD2,-,TRBV30,TRBJ2-3,TGTGCCTGGAGACTAGCGGGGGGGGGCACAGATACGCAGTATTTT,CAWRLAGGGTDTQYF
TRBD1,-,TRBV5-1,TRBJ2-5,TGCGCCAGCAGCTTGAGGTACCGGACAGGGGTAGTGGAGACCCAGTACTTC,CASSLRYRTGVVETQYF
-,-,TRBV6-2/TRBV6-3,TRBJ1-2,TGTGCCAGCAGTTACTTGGGGGCTAACTATGGCTACACCTTC,CASSYLGANYGYTF
TRBD2,-,TRBV11-2,TRBJ2-3,TGTGCCAGCAGCCCCCAGGGAGCGGGAGTCACAGATACGCAGTATTTT,CASSPQGAGVTDTQYF
-,once,TRBV27,TRBJ1-6,TGTGCCAGCAGATTGAACAGGGTTGGTAATTCACCCCTCCACTTT,CASRLNRVGNSPLHF
TRBD1,-,TRBV5-5,TRBJ1-1,TGTGCCAGCAGCTACGGACAGGGAATAGAAGCTTTCTTT,CASSYGQGIEAFF
TRBD1,-,TRBV19,TRBJ1-1,TGTGCCAGTAGCCCGATAGACAGGGGATGGACTGAAGCTTTCTTT,CASSPIDRGWTEAFF
-,-,TRBV3-1/TRBV3-2,TRBJ2-7,TGTGCCAGCAGCCAACGGGACACCTACGAGCAGTACTTC,CASSQRDTYEQYF
TRBD1,-,TRBV11-2,TRBJ2-2,TGTGCCAGCCCCTCGGCGGGGACAGGGGACAGCGGGGAGCTGTTTTTT,CASPSAGTGDSGELFF
TRBD1,-,TRBV3-1/TRBV3-2,TRBJ1-4,TGTGCCAGCAGCCAAGATCAAGCACAGGGGGCGCGAAAACTGTTTTTT,CASSQDQAQGARKLFF
TRBD1,once,TRBV5-1,TRBJ2-1,TGCGCCAGCAGCTTGAATGGCCAGGGGGCGGGCAATGAGCAGTTCTTC,CASSLNGQGAGNEQFF
-,-,TRBV28,TRBJ2-7,TGTGCCAGCATGACCCCGGGCGAGCAGTACTTC,CASMTPGEQYF
-,-,TRBV7-2,TRBJ2-3,TGTGCCAGCAGCCGGAGACGGACTCTTTTCACAGATACGCAGTATTTT,CASSRRRTLFTDTQYF
-,-,TRBV6-5,TRBJ1-3,TGTGCCAGCAGAGGTTCAGGGGAGGCTGGAAACACCATATATTTT,CASRGSGEAGNTIYF
-,-,TRBV3-1/TRBV3-2,TRBJ2-2,TGTGCCAGCAGCCGTACCGGGGAGCTGTTTTTT,CASSRTGELFF
TRBD1,-,TRBV5-1,TRBJ2-1,TGCGCCAGCAGCCTTTTAGGGACAGCCTACAATGAGCAGTTCTTC,CASSLLGTAYNEQFF
-,-,TRBV7-2,TRBJ2-3,TGTGCCATCGGGGACGGGCCAGATACGCAGTATTTT,CAIGDGPDTQYF
TRBD2,-,TRBV23-1,TRBJ2-1,TGCGCCAGCAGTCAATCCAGGGCTAGCGGGCTATCTAGGAATGAGCAGTTCTTC,CASSQSRASGLSRNEQFF
TRBD2,-,TRBV19,TRBJ2-7,TGTGCCAGTAGAAGCAGTGGACTAGCGGATGGAAGGGGCGAGCAGTACTTC,CASRSSGLADGRGEQYF
TRBD1,-,TRBV28,TRBJ1-2,TGTGCCAGCAGTTTAGGGGGGACAGGGGGCTGGGGCTACACCTTC,CASSLGGTGGWGYTF
-,-,TRBV5-1,TRBJ1-1,TGCGCCAGCAGCTTGGTTCCGGGAATAAACACTGAAGCTTTCTTT,CASSLVPGINTEAFF
-,once,TRBV7-3,TRBJ1-1,TGTGCCAGCAGACCCGGGACGGGGAACACTGAAGCTTTCTTT,CASRPGTGNTEAFF
-,-,TRBV24-1,TRBJ1-2,TGTGCCACCAGTGATTTTCCCGGGACCTATGGCTACACCTTC,CATSDFPGTYGYTF
-,-,TRBV14,TRBJ2-1,TGTGCCAGCAGCCAAAAAAAGGGGGGTGAGCAGTTCTTC,CASSQKKGGEQFF
-,-,TRBV5-6,TRBJ2-7,TGTGCCAGCAGCCTAACTAAGAGAGAATCCTACGAGCAGTACTTC,CASSLTKRESYEQYF
-,few,TRBV24-1,TRBJ2-1,TGTGCCACCAGTGATCCAGGACTGCCTAACAATGAGCAGTTCTTC,CATSDPGLPNNEQFF
-,-,TRBV7-9,TRBJ2-3,TGTGCCAGCAGCTTAGGGGCAACCACAGATACGCAGTATTTT,CASSLGATTDTQYF
-,-,TRBV29-1,TRBJ1-1,TGCAGCGCCCCTGGAATCCAGGGGACTGAAGCTTTCTTT,CSAPGIQGTEAFF
TRBD1,-,TRBV19,TRBJ2-7,TGTGCCAGTAGTCCCGCAGGGGGCCTCTACGAGCAGTACTTC,CASSPAGGLYEQYF
TRBD1,-,TRBV2,TRBJ1-2,TGTGCCAGCACAGGGGGCGGTGATGGCTACACCTTC,CASTGGGDGYTF
-,-,TRBV7-9,TRBJ1-1,TGTGCCAGCACCAGAATGAACACTGAAGCTTTCTTT,CASTRMNTEAFF
-,-,TRBV7-8,TRBJ2-7,TGTGCCAGCAGCTTAGAGAAGGAGGGCGAGCAGTACTTC,CASSLEKEGEQYF
-,once,TRBV5-5,TRBJ1-1,TGTGCCAGCAGCTTGAGAACAGGGAACACTGAAGCTTTCTTT,CASSLRTGNTEAFF
-,-,TRBV6-1,TRBJ1-2,TGTGCCAGCAGTGATGGCAGGGCTTACACCTTC,CASSDGRAYTF
-,-,TRBV4-3,TRBJ1-3,TGCGCCAGCAGCCAAGGGGGGGGCGCAGGAAACACCATATATTTT,CASSQGGGAGNTIYF
TRBD2,-,TRBV18,TRBJ2-1,TGTGCCAGCTCACCACAATCGAGGAGCGGGGCCGGCAATGAGCAGTTCTTC,CASSPQSRSGAGNEQFF
TRBD1,once,TRBV6-2/TRBV6-3,TRBJ1-4,TGTGCCAGCAGCCCGCGGACAGGGGGGGAAAAACTGTTTTTT,CASSPRTGGEKLFF
TRBD2,-,TRBV28,TRBJ2-7,TGTGCCAGCAGAGTAGCGGGAGGTGGCTACGAGCAGTACTTC,CASRVAGGGYEQYF
TRBD1,-,TRBV11-2,TRBJ2-1,TGTGCCAGCAGCTTAGTCCGCCAGGGGGCAAGTGAGCAGTTCTTC,CASSLVRQGASEQFF
TRBD2,once,TRBV5-1,TRBJ2-5,TGCGCCAGCAGCGCCAGCGGGAATGGAGAGACCCAGTACTTC,CASSASGNGETQYF
TRBD1,-,TRBV29-1,TRBJ2-7,TGCAGCGTTGAGGGACAGGGGGCTTCCGAGCAGTACTTC,CSVEGQGASEQYF
-,-,TRBV4-3,TRBJ1-2,TGCGCCAGCAGCCTGGATCGCAGGACCTATGGCTACACCTTC,CASSLDRRTYGYTF
-,-,TRBV6-6,TRBJ2-5,TGTGCCAGCAGCCAACGTCCCGAGACCCAGTACTTC,CASSQRPETQYF
-,-,TRBV6-5,TRBJ1-4,TGTGCCAGCAGAAGGCCCTCCCAAACGGAAAAACTGTTTTTT,CASRRPSQTEKLFF
TRBD2,-,TRBV13,TRBJ2-1,TGTGCCAGCAGCCTCGACGGGGGGTACAATGAGCAGTTCTTC,CASSLDGGYNEQFF
-,-,TRBV5-1,TRBJ2-1,TGCGCCAGCAGCTTGTCGGGCCTGGTGGATGAGCAGTTCTTC,CASSLSGLVDEQFF
TRBD2,-,TRBV28,TRBJ2-1,TGTGCCAGCAGTCCCGCAGCGGGGCCTTACAATGAGCAGTTCTTC,CASSPAAGPYNEQFF
-,-,TRBV12-3/TRBV12-4,TRBJ1-1,TGTGCCAGCAGTTTAGGCTGGGACACTGAAGCTTTCTTT,CASSLGWDTEAFF
-,-,TRBV5-5,TRBJ2-3,TGTGCCAGCAGCTTGCGCAGAGGGGGTAATGGAGATACGCAGTATTTT,CASSLRRGGNGDTQYF
TRBD1,-,TRBV28,TRBJ1-1,TGTGCCAGCAGTAGAACAGGGGCCATAAACACTGAAGCTTTCTTT,CASSRTGAINTEAFF
TRBD2,-,TRBV5-4,TRBJ2-3,TGTGCCAGCAGCTCGGGGACTAGCGGATACACAGATACGCAGTATTTT,CASSSGTSGYTDTQYF
-,few,TRBV2,TRBJ1-3,TGTGCCAGCACTCTGGGGCCTGGAAACACCATATATTTT,CASTLGPGNTIYF
-,-,TRBV5-4,TRBJ2-1,TGTGCCAGCAGCTGGGATCTAGCAACCTACAATGAGCAGTTCTTC,CASSWDLATYNEQFF